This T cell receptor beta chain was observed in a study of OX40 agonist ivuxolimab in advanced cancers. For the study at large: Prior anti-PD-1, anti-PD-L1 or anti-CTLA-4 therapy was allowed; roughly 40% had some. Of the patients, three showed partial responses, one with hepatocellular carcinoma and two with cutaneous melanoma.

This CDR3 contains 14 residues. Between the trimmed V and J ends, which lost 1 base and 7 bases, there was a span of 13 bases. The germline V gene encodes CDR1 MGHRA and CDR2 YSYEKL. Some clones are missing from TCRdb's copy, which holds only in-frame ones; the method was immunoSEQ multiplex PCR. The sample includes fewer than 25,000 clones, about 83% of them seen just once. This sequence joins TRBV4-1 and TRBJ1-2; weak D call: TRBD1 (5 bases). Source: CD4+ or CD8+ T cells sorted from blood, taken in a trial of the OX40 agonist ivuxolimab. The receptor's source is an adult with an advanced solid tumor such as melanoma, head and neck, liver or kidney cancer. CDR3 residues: CASSQGSERGGYTF. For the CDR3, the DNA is TGCGCCAGCAGCCAAGGGAGCGAAAGGGGTGGCTACACCTTC.